The 9 T cell receptor beta chains in this list originate from one sample, sequenced in a study of molecular identifiers for immune sequencing clone quantification (dated by TCRdb to about 2018). Libraries were built with PCR. Instrument used: NextSeq 500. TCRdb's own reprocessing of the public reads used fastp at Q25 and MiXCR and kept productive beta chains. Every CDR3 protein is listed once, alongside the most common genes and DNA of its rows. The sample table holds about 100,000 distinct CDR3 sequences, of which roughly 38% were seen once. The ten top clones hold 4% to 4.5% of the sample. Sequences were obtained from naive CD8+ T cells from blood, with Jurkat cell RNA spiked in. This sample's cell subset or site label indicates: FACS-sorted CD8+CD4-CCR7+CD45RA+ naive T cells. The receptor set was obtained from a human donor in good health. Some libraries in this study had Jurkat cell RNA spiked in.

This clonotype appeared a few times. The chain combines TRBV6-6 with TRBJ2-5, with D possibly TRBD2 on 6 matching bases. The CDR3 runs to 13 residues. Trimming removed 10 bases at V and 5 bases at J, with 17 bases between. Germline assignment: CDR1 MNHNY and CDR2 SVGAGI (reference sequence). The CDR3 coding sequence is TGTGCCACCACCCTGGGGGGTTCGGAGACCCAGTACTTC. This sequence encodes CATTLGGSETQYF.

This clonotype was picked up a small number of times. The rearrangement uses TRBV7-8 and TRBJ2-5, with a tentative D call TRBD2 (5 bases). Germline CDR1 SGHVS, CDR2 FQNEAQ. The CDR3 consists of 13 residues. The ends were cut back, 6 bases at V and 3 bases at J, with 11 bases in the middle. This CDR3 reads CASRWTVKETQYF. The CDR3 DNA follows: TGTGCCAGCAGATGGACTGTGAAAGAGACCCAGTACTTC.

The rearrangement joins TRBV11-2 to TRBJ2-7; D may be TRBD1 (6 bases). V lost 7 bases to trimming and J lost 1 base, with 17 bases between them. This CDR3 is 15 amino acids long. Per the germline V gene, CDR1 is SGHAT and CDR2 is FQNNGV. CDR3 in amino acids: CASTRTGTISYEQYF. CDR3 DNA: TGTGCCAGCACCCGCACCGGGACAATTTCCTACGAGCAGTACTTC. Based on the CDR3 plus reference TRBV11-2 and TRBJ2-7, the full variable domain is EAGVAQSPRYKIIEKRQSVAFWCNPISGHATLYWYQQILGQGPKLLIQFQNNGVVDDSQLPKDRFSAERLKGVDSTLKIQPAKLEDSAVYLCASTRTGTISYEQYFGPGTRLTVT.

There are many counts of this clonotype. The chain is built from TRBV7-9 and TRBJ2-3; 9 bases line up with TRBD1. CDR1 is SEHNR, CDR2 FQNEAQ, per germline (reference sequence). V gave up 5 bases and J gave up 2 bases; unmatched junction bases: 5. The CDR3 has 15 residues. Here the CDR3 reads CASSTGQGITDTQYF. Written as DNA, the CDR3 is TGTGCCAGCAGCACGGGACAGGGAATCACAGATACGCAGTATTTT. The variable domain in full, completed from reference TRBV7-9 and TRBJ2-3, reads DTGVSQNPRHKITKRGQNVTFRCDPISEHNRLYWYRQTLGQGPEFLTYFQNEAQLEKSRLLSDRFSAERPKGSFSTLEIQRTEQGDSAMYLCASSTGQGITDTQYFGPGTRLTVL.

Remarks on this clonotype: A clone one base away is much larger, so this may be a read error. The chain has TRBV10-3 and TRBJ2-3, with D tentatively TRBD1 or TRBD2 (5 bases each). CDR3 length: 11 residues. V lost 10 bases and J 2 bases, leaving 7 bases between the germline ends. CDR1 ENHRY and CDR2 SYGVKD come from the germline V gene. CDR3 residues: CAKGTTDTQYF. DNA of the CDR3: TGTGCCAAGGGGACCACAGATACGCAGTATTTT.

Note on this clonotype: A much larger clone is a single base away; this may be a read error. The chain combines TRBV28 with TRBJ2-7; D is undetermined. Trimming removed 4 bases from V and 4 bases from J, with 14 bases in between. CDR1 is MDHEN and CDR2 is SYDVKM in the germline V gene. There are 14 residues in the CDR3. CDR3 amino acids: CASSSPNRSYEQYF. The CDR3 nucleotides read TGTGCCAGCAGTTCGCCGAACAGAAGTTACGAGCAGTACTTC.

V and J are TRBV19 and TRBJ2-1, with 9 bases identical to TRBD2. V lost 8 bases to trimming and J lost 2 bases; unmatched junction nucleotides: 7. CDR3 length equals 15 residues. Germline loops: CDR1 LNHDA, CDR2 SQIVND (reference sequence). In DNA form, the CDR3 reads TGTGCCAGTCAGACTAGCGGATCGGCCTACAATGAGCAGTTCTTC. It is translated as CASQTSGSAYNEQFF. Supplemented by reference TRBV19 and TRBJ2-1, the full variable domain reads DGGITQSPKYLFRKEGQNVTLSCEQNLNHDAMYWYRQDPGQGLRLIYYSQIVNDFQKGDIAEGYSVSREKKESFPLTVTSAQKNPTAFYLCASQTSGSAYNEQFFGPGTRLTVL.

Notes on this clonotype: A much larger clone lies a single base off, so this may be a read error. This rearrangement joins TRBV18 to TRBJ2-3, with D perhaps matching TRBD2 (6 bases). Germline loops: CDR1 KGHSH, CDR2 LQKENI. The CDR3 contains 15 residues. The CDR3 spells CASSPVNPGEDTLYF. In DNA form, the CDR3 reads TGTGCCAGCTCACCCGTTAATCCCGGGGAGGATACGCTGTATTTT.

As regards this clonotype: It may be a read error: a sequence one base away is much more abundant. The V gene is TRBV19, the J gene TRBJ1-5, with D tentatively TRBD1 (5 bases). CDR3 length: 14 amino acids. The V gene's germline CDR1 is LNHDA and CDR2 SQIVND (reference sequence). The DNA of the CDR3 is TGTGCCAGTTGTATAGATTGGGGGGTTCAGCCCCAGCATTTT. It yields the protein CASCIDWGVQPQHF.